This entry features one T cell receptor (beta chain) sequence. TCRdb's table, derived via immunoSEQ multiplex PCR, lists solely in-frame clones and lacks some. This table holds roughly 700,000 clones, about 87% found once. With 4 bases removed from V and 5 bases from J, the gap between germline ends came to 8 bases. The length of the CDR3 is 12 residues. CDR1 and CDR2 from the germline V gene are LGHDT and YNNKEL (reference sequence). These data belong to a study of blood T cell repertoires in COVID-19. Study-level information: From the United States, Italy and Spain came samples of acute and convalescent COVID-19.

The TCR was taken from a young woman with acute or convalescent COVID-19. Source material: peripheral blood. The rearrangement joins TRBV3-1 (or the pseudogene TRBV3-2) to TRBJ1-2, with D unclear. CDR3 nucleotides: TGTGCCAGCAGCCGGGCAGGATATGGCTACACCTTC. Encoded protein: CASSRAGYGYTF.